This TCR beta chain was recovered during a study of regulatory T cells in long-lasting Graves disease. The sample's time point: persistent/refractory GD, antithyroid drugs over 5 years with positive TRAb. RNA extracted from PBMCs served as the sequencing template. With iRepertoire HTBI primers and Arm-PCR of CDR3 regions, TCR beta libraries were built. Via MiXCR, TCRdb re-called the multiplex PCR reads, giving one row per CDR3 protein. The sample records under 500,000 distinct CDR3 sequences, around 21% being singletons. Source: peripheral blood mononuclear cells (PBMCs), taken when the disease was refractory, from a patient treated with antithyroid drugs. The TCR was taken from a female donor with Graves disease.

CDR3 amino acids: CASSSQEGLQHF. Written as DNA, the CDR3 is TGTGCCAGCAGCTCCCAGGAGGGTCTCCAGCATTTT. The chain recombines TRBV7-9 with TRBJ1-5; D unclear. V lost 4 bases and J 12 bases, leaving 13 bases between the germline ends. CDR3 size: 12 residues. The germline CDR1 and CDR2 sequences are SEHNR and FQNEAQ (reference sequence).